This passage covers 28 T cell receptor beta chains from one sample sequenced in a study of tumor and adjacent non-tumor tissue in lung cancer. RNA was extracted from bulk tissue without any cell sorting. The normal lung tissue was taken more than 3 cm from the tumor edge. The library came from three nested PCR rounds adapted from ARM-PCR protocols. TCRdb recomputed calls from the multiplex PCR reads with MiXCR, one row per CDR3 protein. The sample contains approximately 100,000 distinct CDR3 sequences, about 60% of which appear only once. The sequenced sample was distant non-tumor lung tissue. The origin of the receptors is a man under 40 with non-small cell lung cancer.

This clonotype came up once. A junction end diverges from the germline sequence, so it may reflect a read error. V is TRBV6-2 or TRBV6-3 and J is TRBJ1-5; 9 bases align to TRBD1. This CDR3 is built from 14 residues. Germline V gene lookup returns CDR1 MNHEY and CDR2 SVGEGT. CDR3 bases: TGTGCCGGCACAGGGGGCAGGGGCAATCAGCCCCGGCATTTT. Translated, it gives CAGTGGRGNQPRHF.

The genes are TRBV10-3 and TRBJ2-5, with D tentatively TRBD2 (5 bases). Germline CDR1 and CDR2: ENHRY and SYGVKD. The CDR3 is 15 amino acids. Trimming left V 7 bases short and J 4 bases short, with 19 bases between. The CDR3 nucleotides read TGTGCCATCACTGGAAGGGAGAGGGAAGGAGAGACCCAGTACTTC. It translates to CAITGREREGETQYF.

The V gene is TRBV11-1, the J gene TRBJ2-1, with D possibly being TRBD1 (6 bases). The length of the CDR3 is 17 residues. Trimming shortened V by 8 bases and J by 1 base, and 21 bases separated the two germline ends. Germline CDR1 and CDR2: SGHAT and FQDESV (reference sequence). The CDR3 here is CASALGLAGESYNEQFF. CDR3 coding DNA: TGTGCCAGCGCCCTCGGTTTGGCAGGGGAGTCCTACAATGAGCAGTTCTTC.

The chain uses TRBV11-1 and TRBJ2-3, with unresolved D. The DNA end lines up better with TRBJ1-5; the J call may be wrong. There are 15 residues in the CDR3. From germline, CDR1 is SGHAT and CDR2 FQDESV (reference sequence). This chain's CDR3 is CASNTRTSGTDTQHF. The CDR3 bases are TGTGCCAGCAACACAAGGACTAGCGGCACAGATACGCAGCATTTT.

As for this clonotype: The CDR3 does not close with the conserved phenylalanine or tryptophan, likely indicating a read error. The genes are TRBV4-1 and TRBJ1-1; no firm D call. Germline V gene lookup returns CDR1 MGHRA and CDR2 YSYEKL. The CDR3 consists of 13 residues. The CDR3 protein is CVSSQREITEAFS. CDR3 coding DNA: TGCGTCAGCAGCCAGCGGGAGATCACTGAAGCTTTCTCT.

As to this clonotype: One end of the junction does not line up with germline, which may come from a read error. The V and J genes are TRBV24-1 and TRBJ2-3; the D gene is possibly TRBD1 (6 bases). There are 16 residues in the CDR3. The germline gives CDR1 KGHDR, CDR2 SFDVKD. The CDR3 DNA reads TGTGCCACCGAGGACAGCCCCGTGGTGAGCACAGATACGCTGTATTTT. This encodes CATEDSPVVSTDTLYF.

This clonotype was counted between two and nine times. The chain couples TRBV11-3 to TRBJ2-2, with D uncertain. Trimming took 3 bases from V and 8 from J, leaving 10 bases between them. Per germline, CDR1 SGHNT and CDR2 YENEEA. The length of the CDR3 is 13 residues. CDR3 nucleotide sequence: TGTGCCAGCAGCTTTACGAATCGGGGGGAGCTGTTTTTT. This translates into CASSFTNRGELFF.

In the case of this clonotype: One junction end does not reproduce the germline sequence, and a read error may be involved. This rearrangement joins TRBV4-1 to TRBJ1-6; unclear D gene. The CDR3 is 15 amino acids. Germline-derived CDR1 and CDR2 are MGHRA and YSYEKL. The CDR3 DNA reads as TGCGCCAGCAGCCAAGAAGGAGGGTGGAGATCACCCCTTCACTTT. It translates to CASSQEGGWRSPLHF.

About this clonotype: This could be a read error, since a much larger clone is one nucleotide away. The chain joins TRBV6-1 to TRBJ2-2; weak D call: TRBD2 (6 bases). Germline assignment: CDR1 MNHNS and CDR2 SASEGT. The CDR3 covers 16 residues. CDR3 in amino acids: CASTDVLRGDAGERFF. The DNA for the CDR3 is TGTGCCAGCACCGACGTTCTTCGCGGGGACGCCGGGGAGCGGTTTTTT.

This clonotype was seen many times. The chain has TRBV2 and TRBJ2-5; the D is unclear. CDR3 size: 11 residues. V lost 6 bases and J lost 2, with 4 bases in between. The germline V gene has CDR1 SNHLY and CDR2 FYNNEI. This CDR3 is CASRVQETQYF. CDR3 sequence (DNA): TGTGCCAGCAGAGTTCAAGAGACCCAGTACTTC.

To note about this clonotype: A read error is likely, as this CDR3 ends without the conserved phenylalanine or tryptophan. V and J are TRBV12-3 or TRBV12-4 and TRBJ1-5, with 10 positions matching TRBD1. The CDR3 contains 17 residues. As DNA, the CDR3 is TGTGCCAGCAGTCTAGCGCTTTTGACAGGGGGCGGGCAGCCCCAGCATTTG. As protein: CASSLALLTGGGQPQHL.

This clonotype has a handful of counts. This could be a read error, since a much larger clone is one nucleotide away. V usage is TRBV20-1 and J usage is TRBJ1-4; no clear D gene. CDR1 and CDR2 from the germline V gene are DFQATT and SNEGSKA (reference sequence). CDR3 length equals 11 residues. The CDR3 here is CNATDTEKLFF. The CDR3 DNA sequence: TGCAATGCTACAGACACCGAAAAACTGTTTTTT.

The chain has TRBV20-1 and TRBJ1-6, with a possible D match to TRBD1 (6 bases). The germline V gene has CDR1 DFQATT and CDR2 SNEGSKA (reference sequence). Trimming stripped 2 bases from V and 9 bases from J, with 17 bases between. The CDR3 runs 15 residues. This CDR3 reads CSARNKRGWSSPLHF. The DNA of the CDR3 is TGCAGTGCTAGAAATAAGAGGGGGTGGAGTTCACCCCTCCACTTT.

This clonotype was observed many times. This chain connects TRBV6-1 to TRBJ1-5; D is unresolved. Germline CDR1 MNHNS, CDR2 SASEGT. V lost 7 bases to trimming and J lost 4 bases, with 20 bases between them. The CDR3 sequence is 16 residues long. The CDR3 nucleotides are TGTGCCAGCACGGCGATCTTGGTAGGGAAAAATCAGCCCCAGCATTTT. Its translation is CASTAILVGKNQPQHF.

For this clonotype: Compared with germline, one end of the junction differs, possibly owing to a read error. This chain connects TRBV11-1 to TRBJ1-2, with 9 bases identical to TRBD1. The CDR3 is 15 amino acids. Germline CDR1 and CDR2: SGHAT and FQDESV (reference sequence). The CDR3 DNA reads TGTGCCAGCATACTCACGACAGGGGGGACTGATGGCTACACCTTT. Translation gives CASILTTGGTDGYTF.

A note on this clonotype: Given a much more abundant clone one base away, this may be a read error. V usage is TRBV7-9 and J usage is TRBJ1-4, with no clear D. CDR1 is SEHNR, CDR2 FQNEAQ, per germline (reference sequence). The ends were cut back, 5 bases at V and 6 bases at J, with 13 bases in the middle. CDR3 length: 14 amino acids. The CDR3: CASSIVGTDEKLFF. CDR3 DNA sequence: TGTGCCAGCAGCATAGTTGGTACAGATGAAAAACTGTTTTTT.

To note about this clonotype: This clone may be a read error of a much larger clone one base away. The CDR3 sequence is CTSRPTGNNQPQHF. The CDR3 DNA reads as TGTACCAGCAGACCGACAGGGAACAATCAGCCCCAGCATTTT. This sequence joins TRBV6-2 or TRBV6-3 and TRBJ1-5; 7 nucleotides match TRBD1. The CDR3 length is 14 residues. Per the germline V gene, CDR1 is MNHEY and CDR2 is SVGEGT.

As for this clonotype: This may stem from a read error, because a much larger clone lies one nucleotide away. The chain couples TRBV11-1 to TRBJ1-2, with 8 bases matching TRBD1. Germline CDR1 reads SGHAT; CDR2 reads FQDESV (reference sequence). The CDR3 has 15 residues. The CDR3 DNA sequence: TGTGCCAGCAACCCACGGGGGACAGGACTCTATGACTACACCTTC. This translates into CASNPRGTGLYDYTF.

This clonotype was observed once. This sequence may be a read error, since a much larger clone differs from it by one base. The chain joins TRBV5-4 to TRBJ1-1; weak D call: TRBD1 (5 bases). This CDR3 has 16 residues. The V end was cut by 6 bases, the J end by 0 bases, with 18 bases between. CDR1 is SGHNT, CDR2 YYREEE, per germline (reference sequence). CDR3 sequence (DNA): TGTGCCAGCAACTGGGGCGGGGACTACATGAACACTGAAGCTTTCTTT. Translating it yields CASNWGGDYMNTEAFF.

Comments on this clonotype: A much larger clone differs by one base, so this may be a read error. This sequence joins TRBV30 and TRBJ2-1; maybe TRBD2 (6 bases). This CDR3 has 12 residues. CDR1 and CDR2 from the germline V gene are GTSNPN and SVGIG (reference sequence). The CDR3 sequence is CAWKDYSNERFF. CDR3 nucleotides: TGTGCCTGGAAGGACTATTCCAATGAGCGGTTCTTC.

This clonotype was picked up one time. Relative to the germline gene, one junction end is altered; a read error may explain this. The chain uses TRBV6-5 and TRBJ1-2; D unclear. The CDR3 has 14 residues. Germline CDR1 is MNHEY and CDR2 is SVGAGI. The chain's CDR3 is CTSSYLIRNCGYTF. The CDR3 DNA sequence: TGTACCAGCAGTTACTTGATTCGGAACTGTGGCTACACCTTC.

In regard to this clonotype: The conserved phenylalanine or tryptophan is not found at the CDR3 terminus, so this likely reflects a read error. The chain carries TRBV10-3 and TRBJ2-1, with a possible D match to TRBD2 (6 bases). The CDR3 is 14 residues long. The germline V gene encodes CDR1 ENHRY and CDR2 SYGVKD. CDR3 nucleotides: TGTGACATCAGTGAGGGCGGCGGGACTTCCGAGCAGTTCTTA. The encoded protein is CDISEGGGTSEQFL.

With respect to this clonotype: This may arise from a read error, as a much more abundant clone is one base away. J is TRBJ1-6 and V is TRBV5-6; 8 bases line up with TRBD1. The CDR3 totals 17 residues. Germline V gene data show CDR1 as SGHDT and CDR2 as YYEEEE. The CDR3 region is CANSFRTGNNYNSPLHF. The DNA of the CDR3 is TGTGCCAACAGCTTTCGGACAGGGAACAATTATAATTCACCCCTCCACTTT.

This clonotype was counted a single time. The rearrangement uses TRBV20-1 and TRBJ2-5; a possible D gene is TRBD2 (5 bases). Germline-derived CDR1 and CDR2 are DFQATT and SNEGSKA (reference sequence). CDR3 length equals 13 residues. V was trimmed by 6 bases and J by 3 bases, leaving 14 bases between them. This CDR3 is CSARWSGKETQYF. As DNA, the CDR3 is TGCAGTGCCCGCTGGTCCGGGAAAGAGACCCAGTACTTC.

The chain couples TRBV29-1 to TRBJ2-7, with TRBD1 matching 9 bases. The CDR3 spans 13 residues. Germline CDR1 SQVTM, CDR2 ANQGSEA. As DNA, the CDR3 is TGCAGTATTGAAAGCCGGACAGGGGTCGAGCAGTACTTC. Translated: CSIESRTGVEQYF.

This clonotype was picked up many times. The chain joins TRBV10-1 to TRBJ2-1, with 8 bases matching TRBD1. Germline values: CDR1 WNHNN, CDR2 SYGVQD (reference sequence). Trimming at V came to 2 bases and at J to 4 bases, leaving 4 bases not matched to a gene. The CDR3 extends over 15 amino acids. The CDR3 spells CASSEHRTGYNEQFF. CDR3 in DNA: TGCGCCAGCAGTGAGCACAGGACAGGGTACAATGAGCAGTTCTTC.

This rearrangement joins TRBV5-4 to TRBJ2-5; D is perhaps TRBD2 (5 bases). The V gene's germline CDR1 is SGHNT and CDR2 YYREEE (reference sequence). V lost 4 bases and J lost 1, with 17 bases in between. The CDR3 sequence is 16 residues long. The CDR3 spells CASSNHTSTAQETQYF. CDR3 nucleotides: TGTGCCAGCAGCAATCATACTAGTACGGCCCAAGAGACCCAGTACTTC. Supplemented by reference TRBV5-4 and TRBJ2-5, the full variable domain reads ETGVTQSPTHLIKTRGQQVTLRCSSQSGHNTVSWYQQALGQGPQFIFQYYREEENGRGNFPPRFSGLQFPNYSSELNVNALELDDSALYLCASSNHTSTAQETQYFGPGTRLLVL.

V and J are TRBV6-1 and TRBJ2-1, with a possible D match to TRBD2 (6 bases). V lost 3 bases to trimming and J lost 3 bases, with 15 bases between them. Germline values: CDR1 MNHNS, CDR2 SASEGT. The CDR3 is 16 amino acids. CDR3 DNA sequence: TGTGCCAGCAGTGAGTTAAAGCGGGCTTACTACAATGAGCAGTTCTTC. Translating gives CASSELKRAYYNEQFF.